This TCR beta chain was obtained from a study of T cells of healthy individuals. This clonotype was recorded a few times. TCRdb passed the 5' RACE reads through MiXCR, listing each CDR3 protein once. The sample has about 82,000 distinct CDR3 sequences; approximately 4.7% are singletons. Germline V gene sequence: CDR1 KGHSH, CDR2 LQKENI. CDR3 length equals 14 residues. The V segment lost 3 bases and the J segment 4 bases; nucleotides outside the gene matches: 3. This clonotype was obtained from a female donor in good health. The chain joins TRBV18 to TRBJ1-1; 9 positions match TRBD1. The CDR3 DNA follows: TGTGCCAGCTCACCGGAGACAGGGGGCACTGAAGCTTTCTTT. This sequence encodes CASSPETGGTEAFF.